The 29 T cell receptor beta chains reported below all come from one sample, sequenced in a study of cytomegalovirus exposure and HLA in healthy donors. The protocol was immunoSEQ multiplex PCR, while the TCRdb copy is restricted to in-frame clones and leaves out a portion. The data hold tens of thousands of clones, with over 90% observed a single time. Sequencing was carried out using PBMCs. These TCRs come from a woman aged 18-29 years in good health and CMV-seropositive.

This sequence joins TRBV27 and TRBJ2-5; D is possibly TRBD2 (5 bases). Trimming stripped 6 bases from V and 5 bases from J, with 10 bases between. The length of the CDR3 is 12 residues. Germline V gene sequence: CDR1 MNHEY, CDR2 SMNVEV (reference sequence). The CDR3: CASSLTGETQYF. The DNA of the CDR3 is TGTGCCAGCAGCCTTACGGGGGAGACCCAGTACTTC.

The chain recombines TRBV29-1 with TRBJ2-7; 9 nucleotides line up with TRBD2. Germline CDR1 and CDR2: SQVTM and ANQGSEA. This CDR3 contains 16 residues. With 1 base clipped from V and 1 base from J, the junction kept 8 bases outside the gene matches. CDR3 loop: CSVEGGPSGASYEQYF. Here the CDR3 DNA reads TGCAGCGTTGAAGGGGGTCCTAGCGGGGCATCCTACGAGCAGTACTTC.

J is TRBJ2-2 and V is TRBV5-1; 7 nucleotides match TRBD2. CDR1 SGHRS and CDR2 YFSETQ come from the germline V gene. The CDR3 contains 16 residues. J lost 6 bases, V lost 2 bases, and 10 bases had no gene match. The CDR3 DNA reads as TGCGCCAGCAGCTTATTCGCGGGAGTCGAGGCCGGGGAGCTGTTTTTT. This gives the protein CASSLFAGVEAGELFF.

This clone occurred a few times. The rearrangement joins TRBV30 to TRBJ1-4, with 7 bases fitting TRBD1. The ends lost 5 bases at V and 3 bases at J; junction bases unmatched: 3. The CDR3 is 13 amino acids. Germline V gives CDR1 GTSNPN, CDR2 SVGIG (reference sequence). CDR3 DNA: TGTGCCTGGGACGGGACAGCTAATGAAAAACTGTTTTTT. As protein: CAWDGTANEKLFF.

This rearrangement joins TRBV7-2 to TRBJ1-2; a weak D match, TRBD1 (5 bases). The CDR3 runs 12 residues. Germline loops: CDR1 SGHTA, CDR2 FQGNSA. The V end was cut by 6 bases, the J end by 7 bases, with 12 bases between. The CDR3 sequence is CASRGLWSGYTF. The CDR3 DNA reads TGTGCCAGCAGGGGACTGTGGAGTGGCTACACCTTC.

This clone was counted between two and nine times. The rearrangement uses TRBV5-5 and TRBJ1-2, with D possibly being TRBD1 (5 bases). The CDR3 consists of 13 residues. The germline gives CDR1 SGHKS, CDR2 YYEKEE (reference sequence). The V gene lost 1 base and the J gene lost 10 bases, with 14 bases spanning the gap. CDR3: CASSLSTARVYTF. The CDR3 DNA is TGTGCCAGCAGCTTGTCGACAGCCCGGGTCTACACCTTC.

V usage is TRBV5-4 and J usage is TRBJ2-5; 13 bases line up with TRBD2. This CDR3 region has 16 residues. J gave up 1 base and V 2 bases, and 2 bases lay outside the gene matches. Per germline, CDR1 SGHNT and CDR2 YYREEE (reference sequence). This CDR3 reads CASSFGTSGVQETQYF. The CDR3 coding sequence is TGTGCCAGCAGCTTCGGGACTAGCGGGGTCCAAGAGACCCAGTACTTC.

The rearrangement uses TRBV2 and TRBJ1-2, with TRBD1 identical over 7 bases. V lost 6 bases, J lost 3 bases, and 10 bases stayed unmatched. Looked up from germline, CDR1 is SNHLY and CDR2 is FYNNEI. The CDR3 totals 15 residues. Here the CDR3 reads CASRATGARHYGYTF. The CDR3, as DNA: TGTGCCAGCAGAGCTACAGGGGCACGTCACTATGGCTACACCTTC. Supplemented by reference TRBV2 and TRBJ1-2, the full variable domain reads EPEVTQTPSHQVTQMGQEVILRCVPISNHLYFYWYRQILGQKVEFLVSFYNNEISEKSEIFDDQFSVERPDGSNFTLKIRSTKLEDSAMYFCASRATGARHYGYTFGSGTRLTVV.

V usage is TRBV14 and J usage is TRBJ2-5; D is unresolved. Germline V gene sequence: CDR1 SGHDN, CDR2 FVKESK. The V and J ends lost 3 bases and 3 bases respectively, with 11 bases between them. The CDR3 has 14 residues. The CDR3 DNA reads TGTGCCAGCAGCCATTACAGAAGGAAAGAGACCCAGTACTTC. Its protein product is CASSHYRRKETQYF.

The chain couples TRBV27 to TRBJ2-1, with TRBD2 matching over 11 bases. This CDR3 is built from 15 residues. J gave up 4 bases and V 5 bases, and 4 bases lay outside the gene matches. Germline V CDR1 and CDR2: MNHEY, SMNVEV (reference sequence). The CDR3 DNA reads as TGTGCCAGCAGTGCCACTAGCGGGGGATACAATGAGCAGTTCTTC. This gives the protein CASSATSGGYNEQFF.

V and J are TRBV21-1 and TRBJ2-3; TRBD1 is the table's D call and was not checked against the DNA. TRBV21-1 is deemed a pseudogene. The CDR3 is 15 amino acids. The CDR3 loop reads CASRPGKGLTDTQYF. The CDR3 bases are TGTGCCAGCCGCCCAGGGAAGGGGTTGACAGATACGCAGTATTTT.

The chain employs TRBV30 and TRBJ1-5; 7 bases line up with TRBD1. Germline CDR1 is GTSNPN and CDR2 is SVGIG (reference sequence). Losses at the gene ends were 7 bases for V and 0 bases for J; bases not matched to a gene: 3. This CDR3 has 13 amino acids. The CDR3 sequence is CASTGDSNQPQHF. The CDR3 region has the DNA TGTGCCTCCACAGGGGATAGCAATCAGCCCCAGCATTTT.

V usage is TRBV7-3 and J usage is TRBJ2-3, with 9 nucleotides matching TRBD2. Germline V CDR1 and CDR2: SGHTA, FQGTGA. The CDR3 totals 15 residues. V shed 5 bases and J 0 bases; nucleotides not matched to a gene: 3. The CDR3 region has the DNA TGTGCCAGCAGCCTTCTAGCGGGGAGCACAGATACGCAGTATTTT. It specifies CASSLLAGSTDTQYF.

This clone has a single count. The V gene is TRBV4-2, the J gene TRBJ1-2, with D unclear. The CDR3 is made up of 16 amino acids. The V gene lost 2 bases and the J gene lost 2 bases, with 15 bases spanning the gap. CDR1 LGHNA and CDR2 YNFKEQ come from the germline V gene. In DNA, the CDR3 is TGTGCCAGCAGCCAACCCCATGAGGCAGTAAACTATGGCTACACCTTC. Its protein product is CASSQPHEAVNYGYTF.

The J gene is TRBJ1-2, the V gene TRBV25-1; TRBD1 might be the D (6 bases). Germline CDR1 is MGHDK and CDR2 is SYGVNS. This CDR3 has 15 residues. Trimming shortened V by 1 base and J by 5 bases, and 14 bases separated the two germline ends. The CDR3 nucleotides are TGTGCCAGCAGTGAATCAGGGAGGGGGGGTTATGGCTACACCTTC. Its protein is CASSESGRGGYGYTF.

The chain links TRBV25-1 to TRBJ2-1; D perhaps matches TRBD2 (6 bases). Germline V gene sequence: CDR1 MGHDK, CDR2 SYGVNS. The germline V and J ends were trimmed by 4 bases and 10 bases, with 11 bases remaining between them. CDR3 length: 12 amino acids. In DNA form, the CDR3 reads TGTGCCAGCAGTGGGTGGGGGGAGGAGCAGTTCTTC. Protein sequence: CASSGWGEEQFF.

This chain connects TRBV6-5 to TRBJ1-2; the D is unclear. The CDR3 sequence is 12 residues long. Germline-derived CDR1 and CDR2 are MNHEY and SVGAGI. The CDR3 region has the DNA TGTGACTCCCCCTGGGCCGGAAATGGCTACACCTTC. As protein: CDSPWAGNGYTF.

The chain employs TRBV5-4 and TRBJ2-5; perhaps TRBD2 as D (6 bases). CDR1 SGHNT and CDR2 YYREEE come from the germline V gene (reference sequence). Trimming removed 4 bases from V and 1 base from J, with 11 bases in between. The CDR3 spans 14 residues. Here the CDR3 DNA reads TGTGCCAGCAGCCGGGACTCCCTCCAAGAGACCCAGTACTTC. It yields the protein CASSRDSLQETQYF.

J is TRBJ2-6 and V is TRBV5-1; a weak D match, TRBD2 (5 bases). The germline V gene encodes CDR1 SGHRS and CDR2 YFSETQ. The CDR3 has 16 amino acids. With 0 bases removed from V and 2 bases from J, the gap between germline ends came to 9 bases. CDR3 residues: CASSLAGVTGANVLTF. In nucleotides, the CDR3 is TGCGCCAGCAGCTTGGCCGGGGTCACTGGGGCCAACGTCCTGACTTTC.

Comment on this clone: The same CDR3 can be traced to other DNA sequences in this sample. The V gene is TRBV6-5, the J gene TRBJ2-7; 8 nucleotides match TRBD2. Germline-derived CDR1 and CDR2 are MNHEY and SVGAGI. V trimming: 6 bases; J trimming: 0 bases; junction bases outside the gene matches: 7. The CDR3 sequence is 15 residues long. The CDR3 loop reads CASSRSGTSSYEQYF. The CDR3 DNA sequence: TGTGCCAGCAGCCGTAGCGGGACAAGCTCCTACGAGCAGTACTTC.

The chain links TRBV10-1 to TRBJ2-1; 11 positions agree with TRBD2. J lost 5 bases, V lost 3 bases, and 12 bases had no gene match. The germline V gene has CDR1 WNHNN and CDR2 SYGVQD (reference sequence). The CDR3 consists of 18 residues. This CDR3 reads CASSESEASGRPNNEQFF. The CDR3 region has the DNA TGCGCCAGCAGTGAATCTGAAGCTAGCGGGAGGCCCAACAATGAGCAGTTCTTC.

The chain couples TRBV2 to TRBJ1-5, with D uncertain. Germline values: CDR1 SNHLY, CDR2 FYNNEI. Trimming removed 4 bases from V and 3 bases from J, with 13 bases in between. The length of the CDR3 is 15 residues. CDR3: CASSVNRASNQPQHF. CDR3 nucleotides: TGTGCCAGCAGTGTAAACCGCGCGTCCAATCAGCCCCAGCATTTT. The whole variable domain, filled in from reference TRBV2 and TRBJ1-5, reads EPEVTQTPSHQVTQMGQEVILRCVPISNHLYFYWYRQILGQKVEFLVSFYNNEISEKSEIFDDQFSVERPDGSNFTLKIRSTKLEDSAMYFCASSVNRASNQPQHFGDGTRLSIL.

The chain joins TRBV7-8 to TRBJ1-1, with 8 bases that match TRBD1. CDR1 SGHVS and CDR2 FQNEAQ come from the germline V gene. The CDR3 extends over 14 amino acids. Trimming cost V 5 bases and J 5 bases; bases outside gene matches: 7. The CDR3 reads CASSPRTGSTEAFF. The DNA of the CDR3 is TGTGCCAGCAGCCCCCGGACAGGGTCAACTGAAGCTTTCTTT.

This clone was detected only once. The CDR3 DNA follows: TGTGCCTGGAGTGTGGTCCTGGGACAGGGATTTTTAACCTTCAACTATGGCTACACCTTC. Its protein is CAWSVVLGQGFLTFNYGYTF. The chain is built from TRBV30 and TRBJ1-2; 9 bases fit TRBD1. The length of the CDR3 is 20 residues. Trimming at V came to 0 bases and at J to 2 bases, leaving 19 bases not matched to a gene. Germline values: CDR1 GTSNPN, CDR2 SVGIG (reference sequence). The whole variable domain, filled in from reference TRBV30 and TRBJ1-2, reads SQTIHQWPATLVQPVGSPLSLECTVEGTSNPNLYWYRQAAGRGLQLLFYSVGIGQISSEVPQNLSASRPQDRQFILSSKKLLLSDSGFYLCAWSVVLGQGFLTFNYGYTFGSGTRLTVV.

The chain couples TRBV21-1 to TRBJ2-1; the D call TRBD1 from the table was never checked on the DNA. TRBV21-1 is annotated as a pseudogene. The length of the CDR3 is 16 residues. In DNA form, the CDR3 reads TGTGCCAGCAGCAAATGCGGCGACAGGGTGCTGAATGAGCAGTTCTTC. Its translation: CASSKCGDRVLNEQFF.

The rearrangement joins TRBV7-6 to TRBJ2-5; 14 positions match TRBD2. The CDR3 spans 16 residues. V shed 7 bases and J 5 bases; nucleotides not matched to a gene: 9. Per the germline V gene, CDR1 is SGHVS and CDR2 is FNYEAQ. The CDR3 nucleotides are TGTGCCAGCAACTTCGGGACTAGCGGGAGTTACGAGACCCAGTACTTC. Translated: CASNFGTSGSYETQYF.

This chain connects TRBV28 to TRBJ2-7, with 8 bases aligning to TRBD2. This CDR3 region has 15 residues. V shed 4 bases and J 7 bases; nucleotides not matched to a gene: 12. Germline CDR1 is MDHEN and CDR2 is SYDVKM. CDR3 residues: CASSWASGFPGEQYF. The CDR3 region has the DNA TGTGCCAGCAGTTGGGCTAGCGGGTTCCCGGGAGAGCAGTACTTC.

The CDR3 DNA reads as TGTGCCAGCAGCCCGCAGACTAGCGGGGGGAGATACGAGCAGTACTTC. It is translated as CASSPQTSGGRYEQYF. V is TRBV7-2 and J is TRBJ2-7; 13 bases line up with TRBD2. Germline trimming cut 5 bases from V and 4 bases from J; bases unmatched to any gene: 8. The CDR3 length is 16 residues. Germline CDR1 is SGHTA and CDR2 is FQGNSA.

This rearrangement joins TRBV19 to TRBJ2-7; TRBD1 is a possible D gene (6 bases). Looked up from germline, CDR1 is LNHDA and CDR2 is SQIVND (reference sequence). The CDR3 loop spans 15 amino acids. With 2 bases removed from V and 5 bases from J, the gap between germline ends came to 16 bases. Written as DNA, the CDR3 is TGTGCCAGTAGTATAACCGGGCAGGGGAAAAACGAGCAGTACTTC. Residues: CASSITGQGKNEQYF.